This TCR beta chain was identified during a study of control samples from healthy donors and cancer patients. The table came from immunoSEQ multiplex PCR; TCRdb's copy has only in-frame clones and leaves some out. The sample carries some 100,000 clones, 80% to 90% recorded once. CDR3 length: 14 residues. Germline-derived CDR1 and CDR2 are SGHTA and FQGNSA. Trimming stripped 5 bases from V and 7 bases from J, with 18 bases between. Material: blood. This chain joins TRBV7-2 and TRBJ2-7; D gene ambiguous. This receptor was taken from a man aged 25 to 40 in good health. The CDR3 spells CASSLEPALGEQYF. In DNA form, the CDR3 reads TGTGCCAGCAGCCTGGAACCGGCCCTCGGGGAGCAGTACTTC. Complete variable domain (other parts from reference TRBV7-2 and TRBJ2-7): GAGVSQSPSNKVTEKGKDVELRCDPISGHTALYWYRQSLGQGLEFLIYFQGNSAPDKSGLPSDRFSAERTGGSVSTLTIQRTQQEDSAVYLCASSLEPALGEQYFGPGTRLTVT.